This record covers a single TCR beta chain. The antigen is not known. The V and J ends lost 5 bases and 6 bases, in that order; junction bases with no gene match: 10. This CDR3 has 15 amino acids. Germline V gives CDR1 SGHRS, CDR2 YFSETQ. It was with 60 Vbeta and 13 Jbeta primers that the PCR ran. Using immunoSEQ multiplex PCR, the repertoire was profiled, and TCRdb retains in-frame clones only, with some absent. The data show nearly 110,000 clones, with just over 70% seen just once and about 0.8% held by the top ten. This record comes from a study of cytomegalovirus exposure and HLA in healthy donors. Regarding the study as a whole: Cytomegalovirus status was reportedly diagnosed by the classifier with high sensitivity and specificity.

Material: PBMCs. V and J are TRBV5-1 and TRBJ1-5; 8 bases are shared with TRBD1. The sequence came from a boy under 18 in good health and CMV-seronegative. CDR3 region: CASRTDTGGGQPQHF. The CDR3 nucleotides are TGCGCCAGCAGAACAGATACAGGGGGGGGTCAGCCCCAGCATTTT. Drawing the rest from reference TRBV5-1 and TRBJ1-5, the complete variable domain is KAGVTQTPRYLIKTRGQQVTLSCSPISGHRSVSWYQQTPGQGLQFLFEYFSETQRNKGNFPGRFSGRQFSNSRSEMNVSTLELGDSALYLCASRTDTGGGQPQHFGDGTRLSIL.